The 11 T cell receptor beta chains presented below share a single source sample, sequenced in a study of neurological immune-mediated disorders. TCRdb analysed the 5' RACE reads with MiXCR anew, one entry per CDR3 protein. In the table there are around 66,000 distinct CDR3 sequences, around 5.2% of which are singletons. Sequenced sample: PBMCs. Receptors originate from a woman in her 30s with multiple sclerosis.

The chain recombines TRBV5-1 with TRBJ1-1; tentatively, D is TRBD1 (5 bases). Per germline, CDR1 SGHRS and CDR2 YFSETQ. V was shortened by 4 bases and J by 4 bases, with 11 bases between the two germline ends. CDR3 length equals 13 residues. Here the CDR3 reads CASSVPGTTEAFF. As DNA, the CDR3 is TGCGCCAGCAGCGTGCCAGGGACCACTGAAGCTTTCTTT.

The rearrangement uses TRBV5-1 and TRBJ1-5; D uncertain. V lost 1 base, J lost 1 base, and 9 bases lay in between. This CDR3 has 15 residues. Germline values: CDR1 SGHRS, CDR2 YFSETQ. The CDR3 spells CASSLSGRSNQPQHF. The CDR3 nucleotides read TGCGCCAGCAGCTTGTCCGGCCGAAGCAATCAGCCCCAGCATTTT.

In its sample, this clonotype was seen many times. J is TRBJ1-5 and V is TRBV9; TRBD1 aligns across 8 bases. The V gene's germline CDR1 is SGDLS and CDR2 YYNGEE. V was clipped by 4 bases and J by 6 bases; unmatched bases: 9. CDR3 length equals 15 residues. The CDR3 reads CASSQGAGGPQPQHF. As DNA, the CDR3 is TGTGCCAGCAGCCAAGGGGCAGGGGGCCCTCAGCCCCAGCATTTT.

The genes are TRBV6-4 and TRBJ2-2; TRBD2 matches 8 bases. Germline values: CDR1 MRHNA, CDR2 SNTAGT. V dropped 5 bases and J dropped 7; count of bases not matched to a gene: 12. This CDR3 is built from 16 residues. The CDR3: CASSSASGRMIGELFF. The CDR3 nucleotides read TGTGCCAGCAGTTCGGCTAGCGGGCGGATGATCGGGGAGCTGTTTTTT.

This clonotype came up a few times. This chain joins TRBV10-3 and TRBJ1-2, with D perhaps TRBD1 (5 bases). The CDR3 is made up of 15 amino acids. CDR1 and CDR2 (germline): ENHRY, SYGVKD. Trimming shortened V by 0 bases and J by 7 bases, and 15 bases separated the two germline ends. CDR3 sequence (DNA): TGTGCCATCAGTGAGTCTACAGGAAAGGGGTTTGGCTACACCTTC. Translated: CAISESTGKGFGYTF.

This clonotype turned up a few times. The chain employs TRBV19 and TRBJ1-5, with unresolved D. Per germline, CDR1 LNHDA and CDR2 SQIVND (reference sequence). The length of the CDR3 is 12 residues. The ends were cut back, 1 base at V and 6 bases at J, with 4 bases in the middle. The CDR3 spells CASSIAAQPQHF. The CDR3, as DNA: TGTGCCAGTAGTATAGCGGCTCAGCCCCAGCATTTT.

There are a few counts of this clonotype. Given a much more abundant clone one base away, this may be a read error. This chain joins TRBV12-3 or TRBV12-4 and TRBJ1-4; D not resolved. With 5 bases removed from V and 6 bases from J, the gap between germline ends came to 13 bases. The CDR3 extends over 14 amino acids. The CDR3 region has the DNA TGTGCCAGCAGTCCGGTCACCTTGGATGAAAAACTGTTTTTT. Amino acid sequence: CASSPVTLDEKLFF.

This clonotype came up many times. This chain joins TRBV20-1 and TRBJ2-5; 13 positions agree with TRBD2. Germline CDR1 is DFQATT and CDR2 is SNEGSKA (reference sequence). The CDR3 is 14 amino acids. V gave up 5 bases and J gave up 2 bases; unmatched junction bases: 2. CDR3 region: CSAWTSGGQETQYF. The CDR3 DNA follows: TGCAGTGCTTGGACTAGCGGGGGACAAGAGACCCAGTACTTC.

The chain couples TRBV4-2 to TRBJ2-1, with 8 nucleotides matching TRBD2. Germline lookup yields CDR1 LGHNA and CDR2 YNFKEQ. The length of the CDR3 is 16 residues. V shed 0 bases and J 4 bases; nucleotides not matched to a gene: 5. The CDR3 coding sequence is TGTGCCAGCAGCCAAGATGGGGTAGCGGGGTACAATGAGCAGTTCTTC. Its translation is CASSQDGVAGYNEQFF.

J is TRBJ1-2 and V is TRBV20-1; D remains unclear. Germline values: CDR1 DFQATT, CDR2 SNEGSKA (reference sequence). V was pared by 6 bases and J by 4 bases, with 18 bases between. This CDR3 has 14 residues. The CDR3 is CSAPMEGPPYGYTF. DNA for the CDR3: TGCAGTGCCCCCATGGAGGGCCCCCCCTATGGCTACACCTTC.

This clonotype appeared many times. The chain is built from TRBV7-9 and TRBJ2-7, with D unclear. V was pared by 0 bases and J by 4 bases, with 10 bases between. This CDR3 is 14 amino acids long. The germline gives CDR1 SEHNR, CDR2 FQNEAQ (reference sequence). The chain's CDR3 is CASSLAPPHYEQYF. The DNA for the CDR3 is TGTGCCAGCAGCTTAGCCCCCCCCCATTACGAGCAGTACTTC. Looking up the rest from reference TRBV7-9 and TRBJ2-7 gives the full variable domain: DTGVSQNPRHKITKRGQNVTFRCDPISEHNRLYWYRQTLGQGPEFLTYFQNEAQLEKSRLLSDRFSAERPKGSFSTLEIQRTEQGDSAMYLCASSLAPPHYEQYFGPGTRLTVT.